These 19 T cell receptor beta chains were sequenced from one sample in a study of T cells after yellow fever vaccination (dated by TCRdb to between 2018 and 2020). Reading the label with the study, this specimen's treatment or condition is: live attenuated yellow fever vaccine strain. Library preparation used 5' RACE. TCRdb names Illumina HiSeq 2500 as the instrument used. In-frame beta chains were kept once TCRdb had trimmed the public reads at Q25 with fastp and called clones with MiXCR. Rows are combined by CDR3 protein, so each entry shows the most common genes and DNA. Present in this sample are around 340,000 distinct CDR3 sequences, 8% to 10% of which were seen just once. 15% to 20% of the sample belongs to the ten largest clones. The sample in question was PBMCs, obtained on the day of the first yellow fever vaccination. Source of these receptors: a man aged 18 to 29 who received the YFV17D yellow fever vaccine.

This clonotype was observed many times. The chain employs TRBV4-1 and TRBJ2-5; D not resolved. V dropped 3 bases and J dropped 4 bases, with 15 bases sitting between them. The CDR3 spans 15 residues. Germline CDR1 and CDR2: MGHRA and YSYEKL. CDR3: CASSHGGKVPETQYF. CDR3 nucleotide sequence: TGCGCCAGCAGCCACGGTGGGAAAGTTCCAGAGACCCAGTACTTC.

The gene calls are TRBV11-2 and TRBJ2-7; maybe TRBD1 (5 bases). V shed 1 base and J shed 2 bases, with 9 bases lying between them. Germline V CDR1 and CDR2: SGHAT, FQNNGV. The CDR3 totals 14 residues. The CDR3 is CASSLGSGTYEQYF. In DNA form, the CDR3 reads TGTGCCAGCAGCTTAGGGTCAGGGACCTACGAGCAGTACTTC. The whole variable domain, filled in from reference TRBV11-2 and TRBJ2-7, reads EAGVAQSPRYKIIEKRQSVAFWCNPISGHATLYWYQQILGQGPKLLIQFQNNGVVDDSQLPKDRFSAERLKGVDSTLKIQPAKLEDSAVYLCASSLGSGTYEQYFGPGTRLTVT.

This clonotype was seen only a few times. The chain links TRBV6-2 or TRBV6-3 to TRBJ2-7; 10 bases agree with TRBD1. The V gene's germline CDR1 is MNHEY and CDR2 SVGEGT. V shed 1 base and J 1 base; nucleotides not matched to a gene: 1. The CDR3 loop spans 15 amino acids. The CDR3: CASSYWGQGSYEQYF. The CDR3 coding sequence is TGTGCCAGCAGTTACTGGGGACAGGGGTCCTACGAGCAGTACTTC.

The CDR3 region is CASSLGPDNGELFF. Written as DNA, the CDR3 is TGTGCCAGCAGCCTGGGACCGGACAACGGGGAGCTGTTTTTT. The genes are TRBV7-3 and TRBJ2-2, with D perhaps given as TRBD1 or TRBD2 (5 bases each). Trimming stripped 5 bases from V and 7 bases from J, with 14 bases between. CDR3 length: 14 residues. Per the germline V gene, CDR1 is SGHTA and CDR2 is FQGTGA. The full variable domain, with the rest looked up from reference TRBV7-3 and TRBJ2-2, is GAGVSQTPSNKVTEKGKYVELRCDPISGHTALYWYRQSLGQGPEFLIYFQGTGAADDSGLPNDRFFAVRPEGSVSTLKIQRTERGDSAVYLCASSLGPDNGELFFGEGSRLTVL.

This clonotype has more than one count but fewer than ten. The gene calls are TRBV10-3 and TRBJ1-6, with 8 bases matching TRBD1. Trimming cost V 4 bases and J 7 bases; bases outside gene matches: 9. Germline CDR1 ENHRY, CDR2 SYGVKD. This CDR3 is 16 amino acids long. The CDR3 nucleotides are TGTGCCATCAGTGGCCTGGACAGGGCCTCAAATTCACCCCTCCACTTT. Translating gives CAISGLDRASNSPLHF.

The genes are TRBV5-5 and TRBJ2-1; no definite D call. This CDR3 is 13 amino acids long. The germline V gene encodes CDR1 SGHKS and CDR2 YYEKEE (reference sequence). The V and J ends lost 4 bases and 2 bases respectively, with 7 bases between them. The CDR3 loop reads CASSVLTYNEQFF. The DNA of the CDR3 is TGTGCCAGCAGCGTTTTGACCTACAATGAGCAGTTCTTC.

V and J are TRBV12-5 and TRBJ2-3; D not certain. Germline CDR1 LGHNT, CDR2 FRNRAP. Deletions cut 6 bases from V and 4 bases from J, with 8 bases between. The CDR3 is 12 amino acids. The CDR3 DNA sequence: TGTGCTAGTGGCCTCAACTCAGATACGCAGTATTTT. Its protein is CASGLNSDTQYF.

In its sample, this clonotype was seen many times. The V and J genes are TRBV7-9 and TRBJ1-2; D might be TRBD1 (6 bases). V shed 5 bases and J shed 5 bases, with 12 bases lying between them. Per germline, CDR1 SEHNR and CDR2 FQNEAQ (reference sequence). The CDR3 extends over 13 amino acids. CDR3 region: CASSPGGRYGYTF. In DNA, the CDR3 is TGTGCCAGCAGCCCGGGGGGGCGGTATGGCTACACCTTC.

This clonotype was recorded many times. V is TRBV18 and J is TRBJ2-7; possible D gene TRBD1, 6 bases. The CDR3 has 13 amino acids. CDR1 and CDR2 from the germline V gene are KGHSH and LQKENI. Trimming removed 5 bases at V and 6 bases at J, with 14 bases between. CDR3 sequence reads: CASSRSDSSEQYV. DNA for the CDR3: TGTGCCAGCTCAAGATCGGACAGTTCCGAGCAGTACGTC.

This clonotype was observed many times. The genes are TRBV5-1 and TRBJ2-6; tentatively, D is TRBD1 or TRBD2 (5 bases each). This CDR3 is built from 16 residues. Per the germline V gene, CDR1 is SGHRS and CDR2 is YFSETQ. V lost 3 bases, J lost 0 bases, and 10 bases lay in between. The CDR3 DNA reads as TGCGCCAGCAGCTGGGGACCGACCTCTGGGGCCAACGTCCTGACTTTC. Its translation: CASSWGPTSGANVLTF.

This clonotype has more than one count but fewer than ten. The CDR3 spells CSARDPRDRNYGYTF. The CDR3 nucleotides read TGCAGTGCTAGAGATCCTCGGGACCGTAACTATGGCTACACCTTC. This rearrangement joins TRBV20-1 to TRBJ1-2, with D possibly TRBD1 on 5 matching bases. Trimming removed 0 bases at V and 1 base at J, with 12 bases between. This CDR3 has 15 amino acids. CDR1 is DFQATT and CDR2 is SNEGSKA in the germline V gene (reference sequence).

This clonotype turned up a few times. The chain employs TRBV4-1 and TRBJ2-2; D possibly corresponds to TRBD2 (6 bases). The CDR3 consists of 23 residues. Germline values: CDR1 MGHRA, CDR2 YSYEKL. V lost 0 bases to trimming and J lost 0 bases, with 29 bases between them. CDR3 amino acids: CASSQDTVAGYHKPYANTGELFF. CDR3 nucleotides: TGCGCCAGCAGCCAAGATACCGTGGCGGGGTATCACAAACCTTACGCGAACACCGGGGAGCTGTTTTTT.

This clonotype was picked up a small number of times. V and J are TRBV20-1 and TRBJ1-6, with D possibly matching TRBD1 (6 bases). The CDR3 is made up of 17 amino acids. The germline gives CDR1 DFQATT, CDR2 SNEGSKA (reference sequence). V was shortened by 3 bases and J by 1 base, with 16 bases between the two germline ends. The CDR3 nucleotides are TGCAGTGCTAGGGGGCTGACAGGCCGGTCCTATAATTCACCCCTCCACTTT. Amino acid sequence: CSARGLTGRSYNSPLHF.

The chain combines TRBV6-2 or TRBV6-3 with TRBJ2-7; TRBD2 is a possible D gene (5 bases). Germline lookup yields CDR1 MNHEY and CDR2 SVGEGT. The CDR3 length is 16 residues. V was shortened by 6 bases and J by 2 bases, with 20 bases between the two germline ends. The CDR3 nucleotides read TGTGCCAGCAGCTCCCCCCGAGGGCGAATACCCTACGAGCAGTACGTC. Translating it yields CASSSPRGRIPYEQYV.

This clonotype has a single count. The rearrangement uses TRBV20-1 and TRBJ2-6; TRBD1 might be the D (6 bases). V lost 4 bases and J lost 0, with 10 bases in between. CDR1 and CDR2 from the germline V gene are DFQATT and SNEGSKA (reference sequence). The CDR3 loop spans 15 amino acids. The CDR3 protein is CSATRGGSGANVLTF. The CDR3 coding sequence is TGCAGTGCTACGAGAGGGGGCTCTGGGGCCAACGTCCTGACTTTC.

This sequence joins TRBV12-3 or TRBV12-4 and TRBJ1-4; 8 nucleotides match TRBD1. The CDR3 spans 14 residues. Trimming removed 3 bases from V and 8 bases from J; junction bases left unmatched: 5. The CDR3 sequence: CASSLAGGEEKLFF. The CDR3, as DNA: TGTGCCAGCAGTTTGGCAGGGGGCGAGGAAAAACTGTTTTTT.

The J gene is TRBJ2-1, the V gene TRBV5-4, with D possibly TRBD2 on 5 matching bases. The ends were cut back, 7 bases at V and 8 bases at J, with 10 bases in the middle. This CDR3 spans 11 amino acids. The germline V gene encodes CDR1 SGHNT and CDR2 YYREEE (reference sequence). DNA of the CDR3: TGTGCCAGCTCGACCGGGGATGAGCAGTTCTTC. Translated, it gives CASSTGDEQFF.

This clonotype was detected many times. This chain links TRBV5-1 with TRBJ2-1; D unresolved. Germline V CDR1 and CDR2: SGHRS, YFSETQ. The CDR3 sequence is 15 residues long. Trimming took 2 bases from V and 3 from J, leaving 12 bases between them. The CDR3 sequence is CASSFERKYYNEQFF. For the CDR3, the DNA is TGCGCCAGCAGCTTCGAAAGGAAATACTACAATGAGCAGTTCTTC.

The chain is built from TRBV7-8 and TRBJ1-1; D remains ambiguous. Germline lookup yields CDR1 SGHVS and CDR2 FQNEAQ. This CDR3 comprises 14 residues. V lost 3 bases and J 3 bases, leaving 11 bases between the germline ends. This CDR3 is CASSFYWADTEAFF. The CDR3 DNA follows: TGTGCCAGCAGCTTTTACTGGGCGGACACTGAAGCTTTCTTT.